The clone carrying this TCR beta chain was seen ten or more times. Its antigen is not identified. For TCR, cDNA came from 5'RACE template switching, which added a universal primer site and UMIs. TCRdb passed the 5' RACE reads through MiXCR, listing each CDR3 protein once. This table holds some 350,000 distinct CDR3 sequences, roughly 9.4% found once. These data belong to a study of T cells after yellow fever vaccination. Study as a whole: Those fractions that held only low numbers of cells were prepared using the SMART-Seq v4 Ultra Low Input RNA kit.

V was cut by 3 bases and J by 0 bases, with 15 bases left in between. CDR1 MNHNS and CDR2 SASEGT come from the germline V gene. The length of the CDR3 is 16 residues. Study-level findings and limits: Some clonotypes, a small share, were shared between CD4 and CD8 compartments. Most primary-vaccination clones reappeared after the booster (about 97% CD4, about 88% CD8).

The receptor was derived from a young man who received the YFV17D yellow fever vaccine. This chain connects TRBV6-1 to TRBJ2-7; D may match TRBD1 or TRBD2 (6 bases each). Specimen: PBMCs, collected on the day of the first yellow fever vaccination. CDR3 bases: TGTGCCAGCAGTGACGAGGGGGGCGGAAGCTCCTACGAGCAGTACTTC. This translates into CASSDEGGGSSYEQYF.